The rows below give T cell receptor beta chains drawn from one sample of a study of control samples from healthy donors and cancer patients. Generated by immunoSEQ multiplex PCR, the TCRdb table keeps only in-frame clones and is missing some. The data contain approximately 150,000 clones, around 94% of them singletons. Material for sequencing was PBMCs. These receptors were collected from a man between 60 and 70 years old with colorectal cancer. Both conserved end residues are part of each CDR3.

TRBV3-1/TRBV3-2,TRBJ1-1,CASSPTGVQTEAFF
TRBV9,TRBJ1-3,CASSVGEVFSGNTIYF
TRBV19,TRBJ2-7,CASSRSQAPYEQYF
TRBV27,TRBJ1-1,CASRPRGAKNTEAFF
TRBV6-1,TRBJ1-1,CASSEIRDGHTEAFF
TRBV4-1,TRBJ2-7,CASSQVVGTYEQYF
TRBV3-1/TRBV3-2,TRBJ2-3,CASSQDGGGQADTQYF
TRBV18,TRBJ2-1,CASSPLVGGTSYNEQFF
TRBV27,TRBJ1-1,CASSRGQGNSEAFF
TRBV10-3,TRBJ2-5,CAISGGLKGETQYF
TRBV7-7,TRBJ1-1,CASSQTQGSEAFF
TRBV18,TRBJ1-1,CASSARQGGNTEAFF
TRBV10-2,TRBJ2-3,CASRGTSGGADTQYF
TRBV28,TRBJ1-5,CASSPDSKNQPQHF
TRBV20-1,TRBJ2-5,CSGNRQETQYF
TRBV2,TRBJ1-2,CASRAPAVYGYTF
TRBV19,TRBJ1-2,CASSIMGNGYTF
TRBV7-2,TRBJ2-2,CASSLGQTTGELFF
TRBV12-3/TRBV12-4,TRBJ1-5,CASSQTASGVQHF
TRBV19,TRBJ1-6,CASKVQEGSYNSPLHF
TRBV5-4,TRBJ2-5,CASRAGGSHQETQYF
TRBV28,TRBJ2-5,CASSFFGEETQYF
TRBV6-5,TRBJ2-7,CASGPRTGGDEQYF
TRBV5-6,TRBJ2-4,CASSLGAGAKNIQYF
TRBV5-1,TRBJ1-1,CASSLVSQGNTEAFF
TRBV4-1,TRBJ2-6,CASSQEGAFGGVGSNVLTF
TRBV2,TRBJ1-5,CASSGQGEWQPQHF
TRBV12-2,TRBJ2-1,CASRKNPLTSGGAVDEQFF
TRBV19,TRBJ1-5,CASKMSGEGVKPQHF
TRBV6-6,TRBJ2-7,CASSATGPYEQYF
TRBV19,TRBJ1-2,CASSPGTRYGYTF
TRBV2,TRBJ2-7,CATRRTDSSYEQYF
TRBV28,TRBJ2-1,CASSRGVDEQFF
TRBV5-4,TRBJ1-1,CASVADNTEAFF
TRBV2,TRBJ2-7,CASMGTSAGYEQYF
TRBV5-6,TRBJ1-2,CASSLAGGRVRRGGYTF
TRBV27,TRBJ1-2,CASSDGGVANYGYTF
TRBV7-2,TRBJ2-1,CASTPRGGHNEQFF
TRBV5-1,TRBJ2-7,CASSLTFRAYEQYF
TRBV30,TRBJ1-6,CAWSVGLILGLARSYNSPLHF
TRBV20-1,TRBJ1-1,CSASRQGGTDAFF
TRBV28,TRBJ2-7,CASRNEPTYEQYF
TRBV6-5,TRBJ1-1,CASSPLGQNTEAFF
TRBV5-4,TRBJ2-3,CASSARRTSDAEDTQYF
TRBV2,TRBJ1-3,CASRGSSGNTIYF
TRBV2,TRBJ1-5,CASREQNREVQPQHF
TRBV9,TRBJ2-5,CASSVGGGRGETQYF
TRBV6-5,TRBJ1-1,CASNTQGWTEAFF
TRBV5-1,TRBJ2-7,CASSLGGSSYEQYF
TRBV19,TRBJ2-2,CASSLRTGYTGELFF
TRBV28,TRBJ2-7,CASSGLAGGISYEQYF
TRBV29-1,TRBJ1-4,CSVKPNQGTYEKLFF
TRBV12-3/TRBV12-4,TRBJ1-5,CASSLLRQPQHF
TRBV7-2,TRBJ1-4,CASSFNEGSGEKLFF
TRBV3-1/TRBV3-2,TRBJ2-5,CASSQSGKETQYF